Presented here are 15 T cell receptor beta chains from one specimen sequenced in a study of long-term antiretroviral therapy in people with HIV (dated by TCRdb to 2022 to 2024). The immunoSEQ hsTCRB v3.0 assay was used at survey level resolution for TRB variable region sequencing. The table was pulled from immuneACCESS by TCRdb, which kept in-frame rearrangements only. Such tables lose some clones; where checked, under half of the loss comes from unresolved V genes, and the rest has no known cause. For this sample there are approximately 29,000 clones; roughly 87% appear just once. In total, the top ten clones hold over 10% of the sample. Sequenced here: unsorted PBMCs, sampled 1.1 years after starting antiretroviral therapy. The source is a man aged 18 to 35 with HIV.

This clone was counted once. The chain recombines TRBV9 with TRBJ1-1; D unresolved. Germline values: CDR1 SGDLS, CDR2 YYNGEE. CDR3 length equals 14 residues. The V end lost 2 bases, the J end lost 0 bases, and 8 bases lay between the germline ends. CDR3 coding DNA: TGTGCCAGCAGCGTTAGGAGCATGAACACTGAAGCTTTCTTT. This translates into CASSVRSMNTEAFF.

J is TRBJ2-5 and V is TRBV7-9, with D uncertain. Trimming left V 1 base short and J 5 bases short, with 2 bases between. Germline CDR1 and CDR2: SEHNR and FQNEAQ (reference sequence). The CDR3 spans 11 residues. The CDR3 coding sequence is TGTGCCAGCAGCTTAGTGGAGACCCAGTACTTC. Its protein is CASSLVETQYF.

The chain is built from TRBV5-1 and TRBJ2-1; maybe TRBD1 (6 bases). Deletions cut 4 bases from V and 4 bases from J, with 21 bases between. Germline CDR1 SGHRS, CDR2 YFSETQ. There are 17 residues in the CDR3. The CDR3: CASSPFSGQISYNEQFF. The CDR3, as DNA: TGCGCCAGCAGCCCCTTCAGTGGACAGATTTCATACAATGAGCAGTTCTTC.

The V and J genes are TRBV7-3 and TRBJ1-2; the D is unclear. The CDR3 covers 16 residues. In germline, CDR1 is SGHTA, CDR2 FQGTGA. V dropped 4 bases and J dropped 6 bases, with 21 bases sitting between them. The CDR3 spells CASSWTPQTNQDGYTF. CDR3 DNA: TGTGCCAGCAGCTGGACCCCCCAAACAAATCAGGATGGCTACACCTTC.

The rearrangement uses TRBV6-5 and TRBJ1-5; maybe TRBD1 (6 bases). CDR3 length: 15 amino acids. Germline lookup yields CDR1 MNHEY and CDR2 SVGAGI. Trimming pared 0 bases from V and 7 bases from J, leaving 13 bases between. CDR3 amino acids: CASSYSAGVNQPQHF. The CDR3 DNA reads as TGTGCCAGCAGTTACTCGGCAGGGGTAAACCAGCCCCAGCATTTT.

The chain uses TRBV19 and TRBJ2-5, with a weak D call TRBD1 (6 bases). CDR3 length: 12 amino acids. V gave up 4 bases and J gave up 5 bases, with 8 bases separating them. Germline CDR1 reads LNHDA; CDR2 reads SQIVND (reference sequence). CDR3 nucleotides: TGTGCCAGTAGTAGGCAGGGGGAGACCCAGTACTTC. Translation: CASSRQGETQYF. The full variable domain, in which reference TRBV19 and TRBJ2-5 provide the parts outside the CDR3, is DGGITQSPKYLFRKEGQNVTLSCEQNLNHDAMYWYRQDPGQGLRLIYYSQIVNDFQKGDIAEGYSVSREKKESFPLTVTSAQKNPTAFYLCASSRQGETQYFGPGTRLLVL.

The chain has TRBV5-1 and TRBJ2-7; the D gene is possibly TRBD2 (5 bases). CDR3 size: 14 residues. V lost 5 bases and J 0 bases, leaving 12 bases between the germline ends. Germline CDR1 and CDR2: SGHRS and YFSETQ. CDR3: CASSEGRSSYEQYF. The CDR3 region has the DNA TGCGCCAGCAGTGAGGGCAGGAGCTCCTACGAGCAGTACTTC.

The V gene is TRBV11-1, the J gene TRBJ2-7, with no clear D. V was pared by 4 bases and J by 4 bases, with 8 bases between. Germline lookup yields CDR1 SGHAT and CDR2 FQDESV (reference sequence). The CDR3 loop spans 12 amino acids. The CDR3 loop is CASSSTHYEQYF. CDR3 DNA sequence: TGTGCCAGCAGCTCGACCCATTACGAGCAGTACTTC.

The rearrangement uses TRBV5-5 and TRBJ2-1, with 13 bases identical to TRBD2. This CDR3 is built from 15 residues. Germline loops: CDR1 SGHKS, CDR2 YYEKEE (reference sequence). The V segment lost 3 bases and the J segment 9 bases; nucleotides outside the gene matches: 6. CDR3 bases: TGTGCCAGCAGCTGGGGACTAGCGGGGCTCGGTGAGCAGTTCTTC. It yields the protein CASSWGLAGLGEQFF.

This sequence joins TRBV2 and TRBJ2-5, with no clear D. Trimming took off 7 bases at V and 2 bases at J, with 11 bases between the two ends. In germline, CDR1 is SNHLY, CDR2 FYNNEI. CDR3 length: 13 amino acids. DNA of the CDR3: TGTGCCAGCATTAAGGACCAACAAGAGACCCAGTACTTC. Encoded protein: CASIKDQQETQYF.

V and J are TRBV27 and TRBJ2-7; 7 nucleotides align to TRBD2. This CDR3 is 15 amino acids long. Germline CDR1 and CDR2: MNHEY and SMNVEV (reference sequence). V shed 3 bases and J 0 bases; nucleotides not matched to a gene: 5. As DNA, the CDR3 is TGTGCCAGCAGTTTGGGTAGCGGGTCCTCCTACGAGCAGTACTTC. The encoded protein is CASSLGSGSSYEQYF.

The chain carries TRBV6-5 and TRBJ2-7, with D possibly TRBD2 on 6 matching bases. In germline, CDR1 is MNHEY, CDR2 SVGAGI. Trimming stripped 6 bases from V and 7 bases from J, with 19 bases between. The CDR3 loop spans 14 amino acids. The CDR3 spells CASRSLAGFGEQYF. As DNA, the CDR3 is TGTGCCAGCAGGAGTTTGGCGGGGTTTGGGGAGCAGTACTTC.

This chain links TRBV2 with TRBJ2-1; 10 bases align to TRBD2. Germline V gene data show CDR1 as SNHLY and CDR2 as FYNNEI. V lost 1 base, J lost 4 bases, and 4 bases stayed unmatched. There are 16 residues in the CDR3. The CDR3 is CASSEGTSGVYNEQFF. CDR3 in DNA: TGTGCCAGCAGTGAAGGGACTAGCGGAGTTTACAATGAGCAGTTCTTC.

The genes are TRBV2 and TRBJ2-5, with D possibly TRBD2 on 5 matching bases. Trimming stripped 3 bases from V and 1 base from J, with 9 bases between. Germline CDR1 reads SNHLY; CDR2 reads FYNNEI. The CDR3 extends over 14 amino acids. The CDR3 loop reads CASSDPSPQETQYF. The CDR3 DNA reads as TGTGCCAGCAGTGATCCTAGCCCCCAAGAGACCCAGTACTTC.

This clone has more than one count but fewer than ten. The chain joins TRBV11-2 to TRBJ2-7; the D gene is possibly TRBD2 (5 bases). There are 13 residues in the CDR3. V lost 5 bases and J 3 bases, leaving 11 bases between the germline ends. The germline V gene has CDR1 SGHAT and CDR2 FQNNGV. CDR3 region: CASSHGGLYEQYF. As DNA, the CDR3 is TGTGCCAGCAGCCACGGCGGGCTCTACGAGCAGTACTTC. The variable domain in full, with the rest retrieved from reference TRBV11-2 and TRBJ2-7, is EAGVAQSPRYKIIEKRQSVAFWCNPISGHATLYWYQQILGQGPKLLIQFQNNGVVDDSQLPKDRFSAERLKGVDSTLKIQPAKLEDSAVYLCASSHGGLYEQYFGPGTRLTVT.